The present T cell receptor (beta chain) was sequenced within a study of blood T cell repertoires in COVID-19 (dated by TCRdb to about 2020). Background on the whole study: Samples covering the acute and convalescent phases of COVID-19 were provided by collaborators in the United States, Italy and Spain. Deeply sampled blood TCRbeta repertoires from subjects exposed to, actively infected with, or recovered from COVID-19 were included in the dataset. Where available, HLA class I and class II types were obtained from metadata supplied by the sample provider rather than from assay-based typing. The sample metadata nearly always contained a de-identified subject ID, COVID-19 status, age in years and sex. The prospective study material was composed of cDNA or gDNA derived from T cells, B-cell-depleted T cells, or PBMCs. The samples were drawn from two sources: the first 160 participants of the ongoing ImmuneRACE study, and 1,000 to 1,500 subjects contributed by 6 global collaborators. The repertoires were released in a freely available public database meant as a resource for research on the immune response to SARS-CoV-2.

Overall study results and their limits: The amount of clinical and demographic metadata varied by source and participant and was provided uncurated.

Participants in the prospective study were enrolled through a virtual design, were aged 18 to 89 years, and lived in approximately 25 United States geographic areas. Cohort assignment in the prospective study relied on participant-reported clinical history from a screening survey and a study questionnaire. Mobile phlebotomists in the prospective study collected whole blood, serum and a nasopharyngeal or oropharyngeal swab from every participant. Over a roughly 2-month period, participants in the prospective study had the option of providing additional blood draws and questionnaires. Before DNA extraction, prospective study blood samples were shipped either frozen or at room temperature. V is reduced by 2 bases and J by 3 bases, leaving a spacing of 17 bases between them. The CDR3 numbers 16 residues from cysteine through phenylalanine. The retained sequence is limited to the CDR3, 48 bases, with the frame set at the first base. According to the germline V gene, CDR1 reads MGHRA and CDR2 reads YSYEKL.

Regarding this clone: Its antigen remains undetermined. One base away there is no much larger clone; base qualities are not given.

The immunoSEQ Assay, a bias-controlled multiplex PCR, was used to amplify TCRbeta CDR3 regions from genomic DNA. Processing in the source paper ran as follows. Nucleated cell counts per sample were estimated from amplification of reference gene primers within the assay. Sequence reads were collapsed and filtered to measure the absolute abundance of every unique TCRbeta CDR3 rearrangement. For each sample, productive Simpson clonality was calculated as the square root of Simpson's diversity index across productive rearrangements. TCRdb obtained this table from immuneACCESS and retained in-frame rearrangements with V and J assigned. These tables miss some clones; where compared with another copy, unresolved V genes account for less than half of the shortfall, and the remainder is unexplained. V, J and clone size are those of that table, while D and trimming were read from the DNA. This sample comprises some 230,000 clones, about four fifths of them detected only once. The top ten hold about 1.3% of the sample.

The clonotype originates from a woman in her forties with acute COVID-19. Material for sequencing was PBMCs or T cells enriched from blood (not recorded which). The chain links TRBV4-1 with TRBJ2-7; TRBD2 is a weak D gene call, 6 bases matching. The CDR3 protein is CASSQFSTLANYEQYF. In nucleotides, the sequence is TGCGCCAGCAGCCAATTTTCCACTCTAGCGAACTACGAGCAGTACTTC.